The next 21 T cell receptor beta chains were all read from a single sample in a study of identical twins. MiXCR, applied by TCRdb to the 5' RACE reads, yields one record per CDR3 protein. The top ten hold under 7% of the sample, which has approximately 220,000 distinct CDR3 sequences, approximately 6.8% seen once. These data also featured in a second study, about yellow fever vaccine responses in identical twins.

Sequenced material: CD8+ T cells sorted from blood. Receptor source: a woman between 18 and 29 years old in good health.

This clonotype was picked up many times. The V and J genes are TRBV27 and TRBJ1-5; TRBD1 matches 8 bases. V lost 5 bases, J lost 4 bases, and 4 bases stayed unmatched. Germline V lookup: CDR1 MNHEY, CDR2 SMNVEV (reference sequence). The CDR3 runs to 14 residues. The CDR3 region has the DNA TGTGCCAGCAGTATGGACAGGGTAAATCAGCCCCAGCATTTT. Translating it yields CASSMDRVNQPQHF.

This clonotype was picked up many times. This chain connects TRBV20-1 to TRBJ2-3, with 11 bases that match TRBD2. The trim removed 2 bases at V and 5 bases at J, leaving 6 bases unmatched. Per the germline V gene, CDR1 is DFQATT and CDR2 is SNEGSKA (reference sequence). This CDR3 region has 15 residues. The CDR3 reads CSARTTSGSRDTQYF. The CDR3 region has the DNA TGCAGTGCTAGAACAACTAGCGGGAGTAGAGATACGCAGTATTTT.

V and J are TRBV20-1 and TRBJ2-1, with a possible D match to TRBD1 (6 bases). Germline values: CDR1 DFQATT, CDR2 SNEGSKA (reference sequence). Trimming took 6 bases from V and 4 from J, leaving 16 bases between them. The CDR3 covers 14 residues. CDR3 nucleotides: TGCAGTGCCTCACAGGGTAGCCCATACAATGAGCAGTTCTTC. It codes for CSASQGSPYNEQFF.

The gene calls are TRBV11-2 and TRBJ2-1; 13 bases are a match to TRBD2. This CDR3 spans 17 amino acids. The J segment lost 4 bases and the V segment lost 4 bases, leaving 7 bases of the junction unmatched. The germline gives CDR1 SGHAT, CDR2 FQNNGV. CDR3 protein: CASSSTSGRTIYNEQFF. Here the CDR3 DNA reads TGTGCCAGCAGCTCGACTAGCGGGAGGACAATATACAATGAGCAGTTCTTC. The complete variable domain, with remaining parts taken from reference TRBV11-2 and TRBJ2-1, reads EAGVAQSPRYKIIEKRQSVAFWCNPISGHATLYWYQQILGQGPKLLIQFQNNGVVDDSQLPKDRFSAERLKGVDSTLKIQPAKLEDSAVYLCASSSTSGRTIYNEQFFGPGTRLTVL.

DNA for the CDR3: TGTGCCAGCAGCCATCTGGGCCTGACCTACGAGCAGTACTTC. Residues: CASSHLGLTYEQYF. The chain uses TRBV14 and TRBJ2-7; no clear D. CDR3 length equals 14 residues. Trimming removed 3 bases at V and 2 bases at J, with 11 bases between. CDR1 and CDR2 (germline): SGHDN, FVKESK.

This clonotype was counted between two and nine times. V is TRBV29-1 and J is TRBJ1-2, with D perhaps TRBD1 (6 bases). V was clipped by 6 bases and J by 6 bases, with 17 bases between them. Germline V gene sequence: CDR1 SQVTM, CDR2 ANQGSEA. The CDR3 runs to 13 residues. The CDR3, as DNA: TGCAGCGTAGCCGCACGGACAGAAGATGGCTACACCTTC. Translated: CSVAARTEDGYTF. Filled out from reference TRBV29-1 and TRBJ1-2, the complete variable domain reads SAVISQKPSRDICQRGTSLTIQCQVDSQVTMMFWYRQQPGQSLTLIATANQGSEATYESGFVIDKFPISRPNLTFSTLTVSNMSPEDSSIYLCSVAARTEDGYTFGSGTRLTVV.

This clonotype has at least ten counts. This chain joins TRBV29-1 and TRBJ2-4; maybe TRBD2 (6 bases). This CDR3 spans 15 amino acids. Deletions cut 7 bases from V and 0 bases from J, with 16 bases between. From germline, CDR1 is SQVTM and CDR2 ANQGSEA. CDR3 protein: CSAFDGRLAKNIQYF. The CDR3 bases are TGCAGCGCCTTTGACGGGAGATTAGCCAAAAACATTCAGTACTTC.

This clonotype showed up just a few times. This chain links TRBV11-2 with TRBJ1-5, with D possibly matching TRBD1 (5 bases). The germline CDR1 and CDR2 sequences are SGHAT and FQNNGV. This CDR3 region has 14 residues. Trimming removed 4 bases at V and 5 bases at J, with 12 bases between. This CDR3 reads CASSSTGTYQPQHF. CDR3 nucleotides: TGTGCCAGCAGCTCCACCGGGACTTATCAGCCCCAGCATTTT.

Only a few counts were recorded for this clonotype. The rearrangement links TRBV2 to TRBJ1-1; no definite D call. The CDR3 has 13 residues. Per germline, CDR1 SNHLY and CDR2 FYNNEI. With 4 bases removed from V and 4 bases from J, the gap between germline ends came to 10 bases. This CDR3 is CASSVGKGTEAFF. For the CDR3, the DNA is TGTGCCAGCAGTGTAGGGAAGGGCACTGAAGCTTTCTTT.

This clonotype was observed at least ten times. V and J are TRBV7-8 and TRBJ2-3; D remains ambiguous. The CDR3 contains 17 residues. V lost 5 bases to trimming and J lost 4 bases, with 22 bases between them. The germline CDR1 and CDR2 sequences are SGHVS and FQNEAQ. The CDR3 DNA is TGTGCCAGCAGCCCGTACTCGAAGGCTAATCGACCAGATACGCAGTATTTT. It yields the protein CASSPYSKANRPDTQYF.

This clonotype was observed many times. The chain carries TRBV4-1 and TRBJ2-2, with D unresolved. The CDR3 consists of 14 residues. Looked up from germline, CDR1 is MGHRA and CDR2 is YSYEKL. V was shortened by 1 base and J by 3 bases, with 6 bases between the two germline ends. CDR3 sequence reads: CASSQGSYTGELFF. CDR3 nucleotides: TGCGCCAGCAGCCAAGGCTCGTACACCGGGGAGCTGTTTTTT.

There are many counts of this clonotype. The chain uses TRBV5-1 and TRBJ2-3; D might be TRBD2 (7 bases). V was pared by 3 bases and J by 3 bases, with 17 bases between. This CDR3 has 16 residues. Per germline, CDR1 SGHRS and CDR2 YFSETQ. The CDR3 DNA reads as TGCGCCAGCAGCTCCGCTTTTGCGGGGGCGACAGATACGCAGTATTTT. It translates to CASSSAFAGATDTQYF.

This clonotype has just a few counts. This chain uses TRBV7-2 with TRBJ2-5; 12 bases align to TRBD2. From germline, CDR1 is SGHTA and CDR2 FQGNSA. The CDR3 covers 15 residues. J gave up 2 bases and V 5 bases, and 3 bases lay outside the gene matches. The CDR3 nucleotides read TGTGCCAGCAGCACTAGCGGGGGGATTCAAGAGACCCAGTACTTC. Translated, it gives CASSTSGGIQETQYF.

This chain connects TRBV29-1 to TRBJ2-1; D unclear. The CDR3 is 15 amino acids. Germline V gene lookup returns CDR1 SQVTM and CDR2 ANQGSEA. V lost 5 bases to trimming and J lost 0 bases, with 14 bases between them. The CDR3 spells CSVPWHSSSYNEQFF. The CDR3 coding sequence is TGCAGCGTTCCCTGGCACAGTAGCTCCTACAATGAGCAGTTCTTC.

This clonotype was detected ten times or more. The chain couples TRBV5-1 to TRBJ2-1; D might be TRBD1 or TRBD2, each matching 6 bases. This CDR3 region has 16 residues. V lost 2 bases to trimming and J lost 0 bases, with 12 bases between them. From germline, CDR1 is SGHRS and CDR2 YFSETQ. The CDR3 is CASSFPGALSYNEQFF. For the CDR3, the DNA is TGCGCCAGCAGCTTTCCGGGGGCGCTCTCCTACAATGAGCAGTTCTTC.

Of note for this clonotype: This likely comes from a read error, as the CDR3 has no conserved phenylalanine or tryptophan at its end. This chain connects TRBV29-1 to TRBJ2-7, with D perhaps matching TRBD1 (5 bases). CDR3 length: 13 amino acids. From germline, CDR1 is SQVTM and CDR2 ANQGSEA. Trimming removed 5 bases from V and 0 bases from J, with 11 bases in between. CDR3 protein: CSVTTADSYEQYD. CDR3 bases: TGCAGCGTTACGACAGCAGACTCCTACGAGCAGTACGAC.

This clonotype was counted at least ten times. V usage is TRBV7-8 and J usage is TRBJ1-5; 7 bases line up with TRBD1. This CDR3 spans 18 amino acids. V was pared by 2 bases and J by 4 bases, with 14 bases of the junction left unmatched. Per germline, CDR1 SGHVS and CDR2 FQNEAQ. The CDR3: CASSLWSWDSQANQPQHF. CDR3 nucleotide sequence: TGTGCCAGCAGCTTATGGTCTTGGGACAGCCAAGCGAATCAGCCCCAGCATTTT.

This clonotype showed up many times. The CDR3 coding sequence is TGCAGTGCTAGAGGTGCACTAGCGATAACGAGCTCCTACAATGAGCAGTTCTTC. This encodes CSARGALAITSSYNEQFF. This chain links TRBV20-1 with TRBJ2-1, with 7 bases fitting TRBD2. Germline CDR1 DFQATT, CDR2 SNEGSKA (reference sequence). This CDR3 has 18 residues. The junction had 12 bases not matched to a gene; V was cut back by 1 base and J by 0 bases.

This clonotype has only a few counts. The chain links TRBV4-1 to TRBJ1-1; TRBD1 might be the D (6 bases). The CDR3 covers 14 residues. V lost 1 base, J lost 5 bases, and 11 bases lay in between. Germline V gene lookup returns CDR1 MGHRA and CDR2 YSYEKL. The CDR3 spells CASSQVQGRTEAFF. Here the CDR3 DNA reads TGCGCCAGCAGCCAAGTCCAGGGGAGAACTGAAGCTTTCTTT.

This clonotype was counted between two and nine times. The gene calls are TRBV28 and TRBJ1-3, with a weak D call TRBD1 (6 bases). Trimming took off 4 bases at V and 4 bases at J, with 14 bases between the two ends. Germline V lookup: CDR1 MDHEN, CDR2 SYDVKM. The CDR3 has 15 residues. DNA for the CDR3: TGTGCCAGCAGTTGGGACACACAAGGGGGAAACACCATATATTTT. Protein product: CASSWDTQGGNTIYF.

V gene TRBV6-2 or TRBV6-3 combines with J gene TRBJ2-5, with 8 nucleotides matching TRBD2. This CDR3 is 15 amino acids long. J was trimmed by 1 base and V by 2 bases; bases with no gene match: 3. Per the germline V gene, CDR1 is MNHEY and CDR2 is SVGEGT. The chain's CDR3 is CASSYQLAVQETQYF. The CDR3 coding sequence is TGTGCCAGCAGTTACCAACTAGCGGTCCAAGAGACCCAGTACTTC.